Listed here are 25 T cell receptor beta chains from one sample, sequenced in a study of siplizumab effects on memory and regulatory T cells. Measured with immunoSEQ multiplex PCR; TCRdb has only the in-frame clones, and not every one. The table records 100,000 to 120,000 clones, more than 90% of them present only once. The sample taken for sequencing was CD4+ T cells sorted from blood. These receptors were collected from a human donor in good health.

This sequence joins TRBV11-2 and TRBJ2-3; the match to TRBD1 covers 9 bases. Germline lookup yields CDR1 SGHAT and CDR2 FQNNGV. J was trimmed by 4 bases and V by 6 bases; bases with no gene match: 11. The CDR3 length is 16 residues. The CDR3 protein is CASSFFGTGSSDTQYF. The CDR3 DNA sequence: TGTGCCAGCAGTTTCTTCGGGACAGGGTCCTCAGATACGCAGTATTTT.

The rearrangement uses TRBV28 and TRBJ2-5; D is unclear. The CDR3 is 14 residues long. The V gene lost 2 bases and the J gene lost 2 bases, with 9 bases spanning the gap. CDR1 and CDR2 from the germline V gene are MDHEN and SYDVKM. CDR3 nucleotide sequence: TGTGCCAGCAGTTTAGGAGCCAAGCAAGAGACCCAGTACTTC. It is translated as CASSLGAKQETQYF.

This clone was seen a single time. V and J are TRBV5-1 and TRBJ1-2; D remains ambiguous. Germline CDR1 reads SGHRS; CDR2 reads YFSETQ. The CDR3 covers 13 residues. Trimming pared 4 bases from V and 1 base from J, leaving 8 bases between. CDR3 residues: CASSLRYNYGYTF. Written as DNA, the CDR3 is TGCGCCAGCAGCCTCAGGTATAACTATGGCTACACCTTC.

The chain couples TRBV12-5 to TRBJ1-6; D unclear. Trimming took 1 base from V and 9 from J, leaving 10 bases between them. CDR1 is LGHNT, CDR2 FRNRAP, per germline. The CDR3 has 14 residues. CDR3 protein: CASGLGNVFSPLHF. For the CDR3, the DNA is TGTGCTAGTGGTTTGGGAAACGTATTTTCACCCCTCCACTTT.

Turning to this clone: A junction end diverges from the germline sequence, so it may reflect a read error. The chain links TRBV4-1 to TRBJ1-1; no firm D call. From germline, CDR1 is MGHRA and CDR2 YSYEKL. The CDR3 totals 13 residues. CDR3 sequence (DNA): TGCGCCAACAGCCAAGACATCGGGCGCGAAGCTTTCTTT. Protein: CANSQDIGREAFF.

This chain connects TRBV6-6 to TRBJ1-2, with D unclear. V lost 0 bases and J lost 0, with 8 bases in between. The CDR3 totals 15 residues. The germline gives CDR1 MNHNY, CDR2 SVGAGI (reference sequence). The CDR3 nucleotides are TGTGCCAGCAGTTACTCCCGGGAAGCTAACTATGGCTACACCTTC. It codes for CASSYSREANYGYTF.

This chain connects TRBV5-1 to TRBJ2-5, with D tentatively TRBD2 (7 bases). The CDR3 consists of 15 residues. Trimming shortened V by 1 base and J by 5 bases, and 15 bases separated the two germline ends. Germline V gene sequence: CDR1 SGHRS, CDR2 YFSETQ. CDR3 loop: CASSLSTGGFETQYF. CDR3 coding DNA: TGCGCCAGCAGCTTGTCCACGGGGGGCTTCGAGACCCAGTACTTC.

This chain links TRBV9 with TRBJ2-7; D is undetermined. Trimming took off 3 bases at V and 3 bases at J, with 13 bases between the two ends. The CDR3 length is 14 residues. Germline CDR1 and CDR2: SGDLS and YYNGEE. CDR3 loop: CASSAATESYEQYF. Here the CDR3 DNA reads TGTGCCAGCAGCGCCGCCACCGAGAGCTACGAGCAGTACTTC.

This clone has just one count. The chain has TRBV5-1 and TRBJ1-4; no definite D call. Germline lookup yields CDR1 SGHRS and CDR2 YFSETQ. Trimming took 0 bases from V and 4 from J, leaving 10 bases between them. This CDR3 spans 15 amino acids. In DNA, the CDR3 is TGCGCCAGCAGCTTGGCCCGGGCGGGTAATGAAAAACTGTTTTTT. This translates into CASSLARAGNEKLFF.

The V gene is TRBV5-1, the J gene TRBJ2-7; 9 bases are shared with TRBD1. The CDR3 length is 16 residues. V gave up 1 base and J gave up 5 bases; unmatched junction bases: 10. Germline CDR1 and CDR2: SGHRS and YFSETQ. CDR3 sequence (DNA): TGCGCCAGCAGCTTGAGGTATTCGGACAGGGGTAACGAGCAGTACTTC. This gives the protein CASSLRYSDRGNEQYF.

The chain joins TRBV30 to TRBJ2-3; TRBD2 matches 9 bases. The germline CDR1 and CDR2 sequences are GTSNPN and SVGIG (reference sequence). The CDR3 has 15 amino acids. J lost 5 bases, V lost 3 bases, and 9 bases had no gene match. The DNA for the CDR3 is TGTGCCTGGAGCGCCAGCGGGAGGACAGGAGATACGCAGTATTTT. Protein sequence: CAWSASGRTGDTQYF.

The CDR3 DNA is TGTGCCATCAGTGAGTCAAACACCCAAGAGACCCAGTACTTC. Its protein is CAISESNTQETQYF. The chain links TRBV10-3 to TRBJ2-5, with D unresolved. CDR3 length: 14 residues. Germline CDR1 ENHRY, CDR2 SYGVKD. Trimming removed 0 bases at V and 1 base at J, with 6 bases between.

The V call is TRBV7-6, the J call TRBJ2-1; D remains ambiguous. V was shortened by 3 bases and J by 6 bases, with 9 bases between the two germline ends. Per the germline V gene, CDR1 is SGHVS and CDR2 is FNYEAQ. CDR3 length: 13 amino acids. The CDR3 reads CASSLWSINEQFF. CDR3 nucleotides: TGTGCCAGCAGCTTGTGGAGTATCAATGAGCAGTTCTTC.

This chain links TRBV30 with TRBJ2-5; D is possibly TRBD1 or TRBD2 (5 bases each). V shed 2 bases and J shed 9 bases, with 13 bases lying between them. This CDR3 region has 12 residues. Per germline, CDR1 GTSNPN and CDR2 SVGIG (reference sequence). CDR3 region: CAWSTPLGAQYF. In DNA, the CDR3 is TGTGCCTGGAGTACCCCACTGGGGGCCCAGTACTTC.

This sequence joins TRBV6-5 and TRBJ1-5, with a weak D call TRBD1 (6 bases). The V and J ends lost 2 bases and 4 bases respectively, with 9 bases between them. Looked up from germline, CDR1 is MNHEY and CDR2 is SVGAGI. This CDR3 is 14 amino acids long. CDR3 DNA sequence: TGTGCCAGCAGTTACGGCAGGGGTAATCAGCCCCAGCATTTT. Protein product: CASSYGRGNQPQHF.

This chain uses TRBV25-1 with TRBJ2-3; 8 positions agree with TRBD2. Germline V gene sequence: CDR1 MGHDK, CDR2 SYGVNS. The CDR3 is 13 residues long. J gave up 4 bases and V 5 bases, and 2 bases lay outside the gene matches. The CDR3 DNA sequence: TGTGCCAGCAGTTCGGGGGGGTCAGATACGCAGTATTTT. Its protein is CASSSGGSDTQYF.

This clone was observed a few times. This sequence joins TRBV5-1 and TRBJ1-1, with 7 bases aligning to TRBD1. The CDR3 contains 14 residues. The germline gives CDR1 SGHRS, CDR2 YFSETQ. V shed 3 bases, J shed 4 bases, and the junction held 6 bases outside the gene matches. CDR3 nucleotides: TGCGCCAGCAGCTCCGACAGGGTTGGCACTGAAGCTTTCTTT. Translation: CASSSDRVGTEAFF.

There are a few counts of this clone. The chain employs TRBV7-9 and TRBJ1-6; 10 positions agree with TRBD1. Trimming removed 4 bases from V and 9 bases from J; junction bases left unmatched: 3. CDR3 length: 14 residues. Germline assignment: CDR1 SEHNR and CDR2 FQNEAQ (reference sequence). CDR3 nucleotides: TGTGCCAGCAGCTGGGACAGGGGTGGTTCACCCCTCCACTTT. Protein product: CASSWDRGGSPLHF.

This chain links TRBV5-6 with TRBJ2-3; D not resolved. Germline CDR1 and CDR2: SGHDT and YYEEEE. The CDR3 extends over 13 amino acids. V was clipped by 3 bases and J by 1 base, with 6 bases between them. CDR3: CASSWAGTDTQYF. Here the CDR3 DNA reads TGTGCCAGCAGCTGGGCGGGCACAGATACGCAGTATTTT.

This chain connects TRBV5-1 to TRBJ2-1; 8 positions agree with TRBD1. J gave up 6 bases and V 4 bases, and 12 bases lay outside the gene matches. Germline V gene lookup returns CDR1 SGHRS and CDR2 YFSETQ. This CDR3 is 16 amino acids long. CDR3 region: CASSQISGQGLNEQFF. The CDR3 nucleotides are TGCGCCAGCAGCCAAATTTCCGGACAGGGACTCAATGAGCAGTTCTTC.

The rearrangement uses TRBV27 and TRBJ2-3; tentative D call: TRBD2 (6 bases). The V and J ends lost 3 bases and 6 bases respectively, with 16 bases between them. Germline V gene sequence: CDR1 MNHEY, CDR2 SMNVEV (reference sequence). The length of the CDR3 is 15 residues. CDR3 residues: CASSFFGGDKDTQYF. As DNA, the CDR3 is TGTGCCAGCAGTTTTTTCGGGGGAGATAAGGATACGCAGTATTTT.

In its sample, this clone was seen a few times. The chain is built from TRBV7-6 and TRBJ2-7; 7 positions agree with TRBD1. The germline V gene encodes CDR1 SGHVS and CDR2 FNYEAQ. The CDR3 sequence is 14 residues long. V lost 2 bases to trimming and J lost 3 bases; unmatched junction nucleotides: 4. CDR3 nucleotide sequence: TGTGCCAGCAGCTTAATGACAGGGATCTACGAGCAGTACTTC. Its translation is CASSLMTGIYEQYF.

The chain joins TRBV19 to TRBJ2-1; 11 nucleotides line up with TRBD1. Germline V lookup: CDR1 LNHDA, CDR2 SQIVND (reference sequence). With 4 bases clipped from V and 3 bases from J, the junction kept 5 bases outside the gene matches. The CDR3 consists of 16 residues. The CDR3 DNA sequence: TGTGCCAGTAGTAAGTACGGGACAGGGGGCTACAATGAGCAGTTCTTC. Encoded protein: CASSKYGTGGYNEQFF.

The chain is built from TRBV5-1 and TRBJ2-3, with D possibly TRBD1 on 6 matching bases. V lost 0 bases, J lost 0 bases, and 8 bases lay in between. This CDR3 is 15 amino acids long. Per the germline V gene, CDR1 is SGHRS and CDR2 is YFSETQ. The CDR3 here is CASSLAGTSTDTQYF. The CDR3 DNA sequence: TGCGCCAGCAGCTTGGCCGGGACAAGCACAGATACGCAGTATTTT. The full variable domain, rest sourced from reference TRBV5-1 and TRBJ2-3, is KAGVTQTPRYLIKTRGQQVTLSCSPISGHRSVSWYQQTPGQGLQFLFEYFSETQRNKGNFPGRFSGRQFSNSRSEMNVSTLELGDSALYLCASSLAGTSTDTQYFGPGTRLTVL.

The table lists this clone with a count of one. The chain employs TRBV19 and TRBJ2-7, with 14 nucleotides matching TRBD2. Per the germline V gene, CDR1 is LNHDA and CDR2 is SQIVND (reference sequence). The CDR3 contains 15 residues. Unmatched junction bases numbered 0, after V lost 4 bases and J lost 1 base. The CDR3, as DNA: TGTGCCAGTAGTAGGACTAGCGGGAGGTCCTACGAGCAGTACTTC. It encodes CASSRTSGRSYEQYF.